Each of the 30 T cell receptor beta chains below was sequenced from the same sample in a study of neurological immune-mediated disorders. One entry per CDR3 protein, called by TCRdb with MiXCR from the 5' RACE reads. Of 100,000 to 150,000 distinct CDR3 sequences listed, around 3% were seen once; the top ten hold about 1.2%. The sample comprised PBMCs. The source is a woman in her thirties with multiple sclerosis.

This clonotype was seen ten or more times. CDR3 amino acids: CASLHRNIDEQFF. In DNA form, the CDR3 reads TGTGCCAGCCTTCATCGGAATATCGATGAGCAGTTCTTC. The chain has TRBV6-2 or TRBV6-3 and TRBJ2-1; D uncertain. CDR1 is MNHEY, CDR2 SVGEGT, per germline. Trimming removed 8 bases from V and 8 bases from J, with 16 bases in between. CDR3 length: 13 amino acids.

This clonotype came up many times. The chain is built from TRBV6-1 and TRBJ2-2; D perhaps matches TRBD1 (6 bases). Between the trimmed V and J ends, which lost 5 bases and 4 bases, there was a span of 14 bases. The germline CDR1 and CDR2 sequences are MNHNS and SASEGT. The CDR3 consists of 15 residues. The CDR3 region is CASSRGGLITGELFF. For the CDR3, the DNA is TGTGCCAGCAGTAGAGGGGGTTTGATCACCGGGGAGCTGTTTTTT.

V gene TRBV20-1 combines with J gene TRBJ2-4; the match to TRBD2 covers 10 bases. CDR3 size: 18 residues. CDR1 DFQATT and CDR2 SNEGSKA come from the germline V gene (reference sequence). Trimming removed 3 bases from V and 7 bases from J; junction bases left unmatched: 18. CDR3 region: CSASEVVYLAGVRNIQYF. CDR3 bases: TGCAGTGCTAGTGAAGTGGTTTATCTAGCGGGGGTCAGGAACATTCAGTACTTC.

This chain links TRBV25-1 with TRBJ1-2, with TRBD1 matching over 8 bases. V trimming: 2 bases; J trimming: 4 bases; junction bases outside the gene matches: 12. The CDR3 length is 17 residues. Germline V lookup: CDR1 MGHDK, CDR2 SYGVNS. The CDR3 bases are TGTGCCAGCAGTGAAAAAGGTAGATCGGACAGGGCCTATGGCTACACCTTC. As protein: CASSEKGRSDRAYGYTF.

This clonotype was seen ten or more times. The chain employs TRBV5-1 and TRBJ2-3, with D unclear. Trimming removed 0 bases from V and 3 bases from J, with 11 bases in between. This CDR3 region has 15 residues. The V gene's germline CDR1 is SGHRS and CDR2 YFSETQ. The CDR3 coding sequence is TGCGCCAGCAGCTTGGAAACCATTCTGACAGATACGCAGTATTTT. Its protein is CASSLETILTDTQYF.

This clonotype was recorded many times. This chain uses TRBV12-3 or TRBV12-4 with TRBJ2-2; 9 bases match TRBD2. The CDR3 sequence is 18 residues long. Trimming removed 3 bases from V and 0 bases from J; junction bases left unmatched: 8. CDR3 amino acids: CASSFIAGEITNTGELFF. The CDR3 DNA reads as TGTGCCAGCAGTTTCATAGCGGGGGAAATTACGAACACCGGGGAGCTGTTTTTT.

The sample holds many counts of this clonotype. V usage is TRBV5-1 and J usage is TRBJ2-5; 9 bases are a match to TRBD2. J was trimmed by 2 bases and V by 6 bases; bases with no gene match: 11. From germline, CDR1 is SGHRS and CDR2 YFSETQ. The CDR3 loop spans 16 amino acids. CDR3 sequence reads: CASNPQRGAEQETQYF. The CDR3 DNA follows: TGCGCCAGCAATCCCCAGCGGGGGGCTGAACAAGAGACCCAGTACTTC.

The table lists this clonotype with a few counts. This chain joins TRBV18 and TRBJ2-7, with 9 positions matching TRBD1. Trimming at V came to 2 bases and at J to 2 bases, leaving 4 bases not matched to a gene. CDR1 and CDR2 from the germline V gene are KGHSH and LQKENI. This CDR3 region has 15 residues. CDR3 coding DNA: TGTGCCAGCTCACCAGGCGGGACAGGGACCTACGAGCAGTACTTC. This encodes CASSPGGTGTYEQYF.

The V gene is TRBV20-1, the J gene TRBJ2-5, with D hard to call. The CDR3 sequence is 12 residues long. The germline V and J ends were trimmed by 1 base and 3 bases, with 6 bases remaining between them. Germline V gene data show CDR1 as DFQATT and CDR2 as SNEGSKA (reference sequence). The CDR3 DNA reads TGCAGTGCTAGAGTACCAAAAGAGACCCAGTACTTC. It is translated as CSARVPKETQYF.

The table lists this clonotype with many counts. The chain uses TRBV14 and TRBJ2-3; TRBD2 might be the D (6 bases). Germline CDR1 is SGHDN and CDR2 is FVKESK. CDR3 length: 15 residues. V dropped 4 bases and J dropped 6 bases, with 17 bases sitting between them. CDR3 nucleotides: TGTGCCAGCAGCCTCCTCGGTAATAGCGGTGATACGCAGTATTTT. Its translation is CASSLLGNSGDTQYF.

This clonotype showed up many times. V gene TRBV20-1 combines with J gene TRBJ1-6; 7 bases align to TRBD1. CDR3 length: 16 amino acids. V was pared by 1 base and J by 8 bases, with 11 bases of the junction left unmatched. Germline V gene data show CDR1 as DFQATT and CDR2 as SNEGSKA (reference sequence). CDR3 nucleotide sequence: TGCAGTGCTAGAGGACAGGGTCGTATGCTGGATTCACCCCTCCACTTT. Amino acids: CSARGQGRMLDSPLHF.

This clonotype appeared many times. The chain carries TRBV6-5 and TRBJ1-2; 9 nucleotides line up with TRBD1. Germline loops: CDR1 MNHEY, CDR2 SVGAGI. CDR3 length equals 13 residues. V lost 2 bases to trimming and J lost 6 bases; unmatched junction nucleotides: 1. CDR3 protein: CASSYGTGHGYTF. In DNA, the CDR3 is TGTGCCAGCAGTTACGGGACAGGGCATGGCTACACCTTC.

Many counts were recorded for this clonotype. The chain couples TRBV20-1 to TRBJ1-1; D possibly corresponds to TRBD1 (5 bases). The germline V and J ends were trimmed by 3 bases and 4 bases, with 18 bases remaining between them. Germline V gene sequence: CDR1 DFQATT, CDR2 SNEGSKA (reference sequence). The CDR3 length is 15 residues. CDR3 amino acids: CSASGGTQIPTEAFF. The CDR3 DNA sequence: TGCAGTGCTAGCGGAGGGACCCAGATACCCACTGAAGCTTTCTTT.

In the case of this clonotype: A much larger clone lies a single base off, so this may be a read error. V usage is TRBV12-3 or TRBV12-4 and J usage is TRBJ2-1, with a tentative D call TRBD1 (5 bases). This CDR3 has 18 residues. Trimming removed 6 bases at V and 1 base at J, with 22 bases between. The DNA of the CDR3 is TGTGCCAGCAGCCCGGAACCCGAGACAGCTAAGTCCTACAATGAGCAGTTCTTC. Translating it yields CASSPEPETAKSYNEQFF.

This clonotype was detected a few times. The chain couples TRBV6-1 to TRBJ1-6; maybe TRBD1 (6 bases). There are 15 residues in the CDR3. Deletions cut 6 bases from V and 0 bases from J, with 9 bases between. In germline, CDR1 is MNHNS, CDR2 SASEGT. The CDR3 DNA reads TGTGCCAGCAGGCAGGGGAGCTCCTATAATTCACCCCTCCACTTT. Encoded protein: CASRQGSSYNSPLHF.

This clonotype was found many times. The CDR3 protein is CASSLNSGQGVTYGYTF. The CDR3 DNA reads as TGCGCCAGCAGCTTGAATTCGGGACAGGGGGTTACCTATGGCTACACCTTC. V and J are TRBV5-1 and TRBJ1-2; 11 bases are a match to TRBD1. V lost 1 base to trimming and J lost 4 bases; unmatched junction nucleotides: 9. The CDR3 totals 17 residues. CDR1 and CDR2 from the germline V gene are SGHRS and YFSETQ. The full variable domain, rest sourced from reference TRBV5-1 and TRBJ1-2, is KAGVTQTPRYLIKTRGQQVTLSCSPISGHRSVSWYQQTPGQGLQFLFEYFSETQRNKGNFPGRFSGRQFSNSRSEMNVSTLELGDSALYLCASSLNSGQGVTYGYTFGSGTRLTVV.

This clonotype appeared many times. The CDR3 sequence is CASSPLTGPGGEQFF. Here the CDR3 DNA reads TGTGCCAGCAGCCCACTGACGGGCCCCGGGGGTGAGCAGTTCTTC. V and J are TRBV7-9 and TRBJ2-1; possibly TRBD2 for D (6 bases). Germline lookup yields CDR1 SEHNR and CDR2 FQNEAQ (reference sequence). CDR3 length: 15 residues. V was pared by 5 bases and J by 9 bases, with 20 bases between.

This clonotype came up many times. The J gene is TRBJ2-2, the V gene TRBV5-1; unclear D gene. This CDR3 is 15 amino acids long. CDR1 and CDR2 (germline): SGHRS, YFSETQ. Trimming cost V 0 bases and J 8 bases, with 14 bases left between them. CDR3 protein: CASSLGSAVVGELFF. The DNA of the CDR3 is TGCGCCAGCAGCTTGGGGTCGGCAGTAGTGGGGGAGCTGTTTTTT. The full variable domain, with the rest looked up from reference TRBV5-1 and TRBJ2-2, is KAGVTQTPRYLIKTRGQQVTLSCSPISGHRSVSWYQQTPGQGLQFLFEYFSETQRNKGNFPGRFSGRQFSNSRSEMNVSTLELGDSALYLCASSLGSAVVGELFFGEGSRLTVL.

This clonotype was recorded many times. The chain uses TRBV20-1 and TRBJ2-5; perhaps TRBD2 as D (6 bases). V gave up 3 bases and J gave up 3 bases, with 14 bases separating them. The CDR3 is made up of 14 amino acids. Germline lookup yields CDR1 DFQATT and CDR2 SNEGSKA (reference sequence). The chain's CDR3 is CSARSGRGKETQYF. The DNA of the CDR3 is TGCAGTGCTAGGAGCGGGCGTGGAAAAGAGACCCAGTACTTC.

In its sample, this clonotype was seen many times. The chain couples TRBV6-5 to TRBJ1-2; possible D gene TRBD1, 6 bases. The CDR3 extends over 14 amino acids. Trimming cost V 6 bases and J 4 bases, with 15 bases left between them. CDR1 and CDR2 from the germline V gene are MNHEY and SVGAGI. CDR3 loop: CASSYREMGYGYTF. The DNA of the CDR3 is TGTGCCAGCAGCTACAGGGAGATGGGCTATGGCTACACCTTC.

This clonotype was observed many times. V is TRBV5-5 and J is TRBJ1-4; possible D gene TRBD1, 6 bases. Germline V gene data show CDR1 as SGHKS and CDR2 as YYEKEE (reference sequence). The CDR3 sequence is 14 residues long. V was trimmed by 4 bases and J by 4 bases, leaving 11 bases between them. Written as DNA, the CDR3 is TGTGCCAGCAGCCTAGGGGGGGATAATGAAAAACTGTTTTTT. Translated: CASSLGGDNEKLFF. Full variable domain (rest looked up from reference TRBV5-5 and TRBJ1-4): DAGVTQSPTHLIKTRGQQVTLRCSPISGHKSVSWYQQVLGQGPQFIFQYYEKEERGRGNFPDRFSARQFPNYSSELNVNALLLGDSALYLCASSLGGDNEKLFFGSGTQLSVL.

This clonotype was observed at least ten times. The chain links TRBV5-1 to TRBJ2-1, with 14 nucleotides matching TRBD2. This CDR3 is built from 15 residues. V shed 5 bases, J shed 9 bases, and the junction held 7 bases outside the gene matches. Germline CDR1 and CDR2: SGHRS and YFSETQ. CDR3 residues: CASSPPGLAGVEQFF. Written as DNA, the CDR3 is TGCGCCAGCAGTCCACCGGGACTAGCGGGGGTTGAGCAGTTCTTC.

This clonotype was counted at least ten times. The V gene is TRBV20-1, the J gene TRBJ1-2; D remains ambiguous. The V and J ends lost 1 base and 3 bases respectively, with 9 bases between them. This CDR3 has 13 residues. Germline V gene lookup returns CDR1 DFQATT and CDR2 SNEGSKA (reference sequence). For the CDR3, the DNA is TGCAGTGCTAGAGTTTTGGGTTACTATGGCTACACCTTC. This translates into CSARVLGYYGYTF.

This clonotype was seen ten or more times. The chain links TRBV6-5 to TRBJ2-1; 11 nucleotides match TRBD2. The CDR3 loop spans 16 amino acids. With 4 bases clipped from V and 3 bases from J, the junction kept 5 bases outside the gene matches. Germline V gives CDR1 MNHEY, CDR2 SVGAGI. DNA for the CDR3: TGTGCCAGCAGTTCCTTACTAGCGGGAGTCTACAATGAGCAGTTCTTC. Its translation: CASSSLLAGVYNEQFF.

This clonotype was observed a handful of times. This sequence joins TRBV18 and TRBJ1-1; D is uncertain. Germline V gene sequence: CDR1 KGHSH, CDR2 LQKENI. Trimming shortened V by 3 bases and J by 1 base, and 6 bases separated the two germline ends. CDR3 length equals 13 residues. The CDR3 region has the DNA TGTGCCAGCTCACCGGTACGGAACACTGAAGCTTTCTTT. Amino acids: CASSPVRNTEAFF.

This clonotype was counted at least ten times. The gene calls are TRBV20-1 and TRBJ1-1; 9 positions agree with TRBD1. This CDR3 spans 12 amino acids. V gave up 6 bases and J gave up 4 bases; unmatched junction bases: 3. Per germline, CDR1 DFQATT and CDR2 SNEGSKA (reference sequence). Here the CDR3 reads CSAKDRGTEAFF. DNA of the CDR3: TGCAGTGCAAAGGACAGGGGCACTGAAGCTTTCTTT.

This clonotype was counted ten times or more. The chain combines TRBV15 with TRBJ1-5; D call uncertain. The CDR3 is made up of 14 amino acids. The V gene lost 1 base and the J gene lost 4 bases, with 8 bases spanning the gap. CDR1 is LNHNV, CDR2 YYDKDF, per germline (reference sequence). The CDR3: CATSRATRNQPQHF. For the CDR3, the DNA is TGTGCCACCAGCAGAGCCACAAGGAATCAGCCCCAGCATTTT.

This clonotype was seen repeatedly, ten times or more. The J gene is TRBJ1-2, the V gene TRBV28; 11 bases align to TRBD1. This CDR3 comprises 16 residues. The trim removed 5 bases at V and 7 bases at J, leaving 12 bases unmatched. CDR1 and CDR2 from the germline V gene are MDHEN and SYDVKM. The CDR3 loop is CASSPSQGQGVGGYTF. The CDR3, as DNA: TGTGCCAGCAGTCCCTCACAGGGACAGGGGGTCGGTGGCTACACCTTC.

This clonotype has at least ten counts. The chain joins TRBV4-3 to TRBJ1-1; 7 bases line up with TRBD1. The CDR3 contains 15 residues. Germline V CDR1 and CDR2: LGHNA, YSLEER. V dropped 2 bases and J dropped 5; count of bases not matched to a gene: 8. This chain's CDR3 is CASSQSLTGVTEAFF. The CDR3 DNA follows: TGCGCCAGCAGCCAATCTCTTACAGGGGTAACTGAAGCTTTCTTT.

At least ten counts were recorded for this clonotype. The chain combines TRBV20-1 with TRBJ2-7; the D is unclear. Trimming shortened V by 3 bases and J by 2 bases, and 8 bases separated the two germline ends. Germline lookup yields CDR1 DFQATT and CDR2 SNEGSKA (reference sequence). The CDR3 has 12 residues. The CDR3 nucleotides are TGCAGTGCTAGTCTGCCTACCTACGAGCAGTACTTC. Residues: CSASLPTYEQYF.